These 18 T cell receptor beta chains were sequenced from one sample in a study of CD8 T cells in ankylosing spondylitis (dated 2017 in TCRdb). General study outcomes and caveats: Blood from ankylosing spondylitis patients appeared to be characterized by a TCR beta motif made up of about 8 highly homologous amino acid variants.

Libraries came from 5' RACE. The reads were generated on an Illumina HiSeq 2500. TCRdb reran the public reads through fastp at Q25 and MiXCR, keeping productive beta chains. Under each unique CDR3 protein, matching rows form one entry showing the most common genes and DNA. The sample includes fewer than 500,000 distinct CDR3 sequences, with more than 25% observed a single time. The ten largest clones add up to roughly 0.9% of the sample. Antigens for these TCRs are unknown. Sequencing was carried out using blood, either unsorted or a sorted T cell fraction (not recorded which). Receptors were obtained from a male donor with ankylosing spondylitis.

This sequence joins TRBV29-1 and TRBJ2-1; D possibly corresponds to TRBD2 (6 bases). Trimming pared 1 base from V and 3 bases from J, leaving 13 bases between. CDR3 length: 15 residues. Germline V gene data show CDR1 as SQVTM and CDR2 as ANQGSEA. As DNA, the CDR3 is TGCAGCGTTGAAGGCCGCCAGGGAGGCTACAATGAGCAGTTCTTC. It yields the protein CSVEGRQGGYNEQFF.

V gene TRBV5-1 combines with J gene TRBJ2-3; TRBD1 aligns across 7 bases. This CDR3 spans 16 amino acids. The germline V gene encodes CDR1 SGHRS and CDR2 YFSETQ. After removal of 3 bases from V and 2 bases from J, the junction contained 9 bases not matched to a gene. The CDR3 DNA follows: TGCGCCAGCAGCTGGGTCGGGCAGGGGGACACAGATACGCAGTATTTT. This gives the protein CASSWVGQGDTDTQYF.

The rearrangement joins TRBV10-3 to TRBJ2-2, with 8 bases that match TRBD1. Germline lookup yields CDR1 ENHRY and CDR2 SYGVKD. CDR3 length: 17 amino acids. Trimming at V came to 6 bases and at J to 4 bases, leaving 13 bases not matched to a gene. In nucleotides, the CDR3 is TGTGCCATCAGAAGAACTTCCAGGGGGCAAGGCACCGGGGAGCTGTTTTTT. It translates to CAIRRTSRGQGTGELFF.

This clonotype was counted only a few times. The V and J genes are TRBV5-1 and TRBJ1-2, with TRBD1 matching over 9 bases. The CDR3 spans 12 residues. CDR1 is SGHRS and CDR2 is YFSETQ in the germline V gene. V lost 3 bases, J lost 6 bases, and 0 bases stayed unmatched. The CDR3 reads CASSWDRDGYTF. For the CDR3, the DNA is TGCGCCAGCAGCTGGGACAGGGATGGCTACACCTTC.

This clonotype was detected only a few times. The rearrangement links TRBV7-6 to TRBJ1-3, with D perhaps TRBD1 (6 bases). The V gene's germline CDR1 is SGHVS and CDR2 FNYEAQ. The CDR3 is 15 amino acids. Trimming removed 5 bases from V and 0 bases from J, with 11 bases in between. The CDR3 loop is CASSATGLSGNTIYF. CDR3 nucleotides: TGTGCCAGCAGCGCGACAGGTCTCTCTGGAAACACCATATATTTT.

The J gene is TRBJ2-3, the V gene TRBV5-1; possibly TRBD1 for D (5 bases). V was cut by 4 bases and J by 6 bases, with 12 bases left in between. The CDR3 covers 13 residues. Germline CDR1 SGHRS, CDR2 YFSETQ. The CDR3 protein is CASSRGGEDTQYF. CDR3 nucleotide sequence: TGCGCCAGCAGCAGGGGCGGTGAGGATACGCAGTATTTT.

This chain's CDR3 is CASSLAGRAGEAFF. The DNA for the CDR3 is TGTGCCAGCAGCTTAGCGGGCAGGGCTGGTGAAGCTTTCTTT. V gene TRBV11-2 combines with J gene TRBJ1-1; TRBD1 might be the D (5 bases). The CDR3 contains 14 residues. Germline V gene lookup returns CDR1 SGHAT and CDR2 FQNNGV. V was clipped by 1 base and J by 7 bases, with 13 bases between them.

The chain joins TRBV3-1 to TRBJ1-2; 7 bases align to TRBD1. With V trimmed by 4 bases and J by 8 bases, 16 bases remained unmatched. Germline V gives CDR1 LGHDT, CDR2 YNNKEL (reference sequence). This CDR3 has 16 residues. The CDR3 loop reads CASSRLGAQGLLGYTF. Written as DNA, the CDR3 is TGTGCCAGCAGCCGACTCGGGGCACAGGGGTTGTTAGGCTACACCTTC.

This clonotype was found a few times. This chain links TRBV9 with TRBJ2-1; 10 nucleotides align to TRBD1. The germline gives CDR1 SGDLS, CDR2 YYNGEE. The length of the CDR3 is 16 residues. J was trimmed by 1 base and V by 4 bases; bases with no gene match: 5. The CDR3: CASSPGTGVSYNEQFF. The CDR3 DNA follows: TGTGCCAGCAGCCCGGGGACAGGGGTTTCCTACAATGAGCAGTTCTTC.

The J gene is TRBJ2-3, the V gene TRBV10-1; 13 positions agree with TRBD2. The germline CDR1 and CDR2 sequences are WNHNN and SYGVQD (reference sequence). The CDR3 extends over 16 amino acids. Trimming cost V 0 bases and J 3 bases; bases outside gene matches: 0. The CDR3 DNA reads TGCGCCAGCAGTGAGTCGACTAGCGGGAGGACAGATACGCAGTATTTT. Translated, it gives CASSESTSGRTDTQYF.

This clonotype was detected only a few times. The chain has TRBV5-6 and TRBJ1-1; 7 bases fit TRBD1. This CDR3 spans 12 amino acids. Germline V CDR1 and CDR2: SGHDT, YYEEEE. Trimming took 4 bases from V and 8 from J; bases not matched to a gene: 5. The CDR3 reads CASSRDSLEAFF. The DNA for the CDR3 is TGTGCCAGCAGCCGGGACAGCCTCGAAGCTTTCTTT.

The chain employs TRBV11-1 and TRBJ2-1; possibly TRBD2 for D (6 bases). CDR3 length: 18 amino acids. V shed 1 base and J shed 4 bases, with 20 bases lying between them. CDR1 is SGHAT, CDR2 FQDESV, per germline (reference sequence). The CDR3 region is CASSLDPILRGGYNEQFF. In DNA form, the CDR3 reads TGTGCCAGCAGCTTAGACCCGATTCTGAGGGGAGGTTACAATGAGCAGTTCTTC.

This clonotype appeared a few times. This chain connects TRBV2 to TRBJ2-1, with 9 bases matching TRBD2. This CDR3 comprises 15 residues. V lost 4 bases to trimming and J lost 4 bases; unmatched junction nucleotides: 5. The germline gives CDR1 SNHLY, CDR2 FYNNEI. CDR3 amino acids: CASSVESGGYNEQFF. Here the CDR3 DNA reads TGTGCCAGCAGTGTTGAGAGCGGGGGGTACAATGAGCAGTTCTTC.

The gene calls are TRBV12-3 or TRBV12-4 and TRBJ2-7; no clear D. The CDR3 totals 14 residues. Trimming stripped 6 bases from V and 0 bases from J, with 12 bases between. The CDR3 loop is CASSSDRNSYEQYF. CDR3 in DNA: TGTGCCAGCAGCTCGGACCGAAACTCCTACGAGCAGTACTTC.

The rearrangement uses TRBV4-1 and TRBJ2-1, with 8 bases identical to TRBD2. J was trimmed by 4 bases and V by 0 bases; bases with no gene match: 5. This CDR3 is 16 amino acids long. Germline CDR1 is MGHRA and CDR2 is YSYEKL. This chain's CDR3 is CASSQDHSGDYNEQFF. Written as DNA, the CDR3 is TGCGCCAGCAGCCAAGATCATAGCGGGGATTACAATGAGCAGTTCTTC.

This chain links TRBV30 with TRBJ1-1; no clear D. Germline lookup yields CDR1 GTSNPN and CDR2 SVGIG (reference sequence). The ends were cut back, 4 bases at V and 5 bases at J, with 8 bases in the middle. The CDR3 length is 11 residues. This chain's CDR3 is CAWTQTTEAFF. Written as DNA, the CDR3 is TGTGCCTGGACCCAAACGACTGAAGCTTTCTTT.

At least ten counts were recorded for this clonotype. The CDR3: CASSFLAGGTDTQYF. CDR3 nucleotide sequence: TGCGCCAGCAGCTTCCTAGCGGGAGGGACAGATACGCAGTATTTT. The V gene is TRBV5-1, the J gene TRBJ2-3; TRBD2 aligns across 12 bases. Germline trimming cut 2 bases from V and 3 bases from J; bases unmatched to any gene: 1. CDR3 length: 15 amino acids. CDR1 and CDR2 from the germline V gene are SGHRS and YFSETQ.

The CDR3 bases are TGTGCCACCAGTGATTTAGGGGCCAGAGATTACAATGAGCAGTTCTTC. The encoded protein is CATSDLGARDYNEQFF. The chain is built from TRBV24-1 and TRBJ2-1, with D possibly being TRBD1 (5 bases). The V gene lost 1 base and the J gene lost 4 bases, with 13 bases spanning the gap. In germline, CDR1 is KGHDR, CDR2 SFDVKD. The CDR3 spans 16 residues.